The TCR beta chain described here comes from a study of blood T cell repertoires in COVID-19. The overall study: Sites across the United States, Italy and Spain contributed samples from acute and convalescent COVID-19. T cells, B-cell-depleted T cells, or PBMCs supplied cDNA or gDNA.

Authors' analysis steps: From reference gene primer amplification, estimates of nucleated cell counts were derived. Sequencing used immunoSEQ multiplex PCR; TCRdb keeps in-frame clones, though not all of them. V, J and clone size reflect that table, while D and trimming were determined from the DNA. The table includes some 62,000 clones, 86% detected once. The CDR3 consists of 13 residues. V was pared by 8 bases and J by 7 bases, with 10 bases of the junction left unmatched. Germline-derived CDR1 and CDR2 are MDHEN and SYDVKM. What was sequenced was peripheral blood. This chain joins TRBV28 and TRBJ2-7; TRBD1 agrees at 8 bases. The receptor comes from a woman of 80 years or more with acute or convalescent COVID-19. The CDR3 DNA is TGTGCCAGCCGGCTGCAGGGGGCGGGTGAGCAGTACTTC. Translated: CASRLQGAGEQYF.